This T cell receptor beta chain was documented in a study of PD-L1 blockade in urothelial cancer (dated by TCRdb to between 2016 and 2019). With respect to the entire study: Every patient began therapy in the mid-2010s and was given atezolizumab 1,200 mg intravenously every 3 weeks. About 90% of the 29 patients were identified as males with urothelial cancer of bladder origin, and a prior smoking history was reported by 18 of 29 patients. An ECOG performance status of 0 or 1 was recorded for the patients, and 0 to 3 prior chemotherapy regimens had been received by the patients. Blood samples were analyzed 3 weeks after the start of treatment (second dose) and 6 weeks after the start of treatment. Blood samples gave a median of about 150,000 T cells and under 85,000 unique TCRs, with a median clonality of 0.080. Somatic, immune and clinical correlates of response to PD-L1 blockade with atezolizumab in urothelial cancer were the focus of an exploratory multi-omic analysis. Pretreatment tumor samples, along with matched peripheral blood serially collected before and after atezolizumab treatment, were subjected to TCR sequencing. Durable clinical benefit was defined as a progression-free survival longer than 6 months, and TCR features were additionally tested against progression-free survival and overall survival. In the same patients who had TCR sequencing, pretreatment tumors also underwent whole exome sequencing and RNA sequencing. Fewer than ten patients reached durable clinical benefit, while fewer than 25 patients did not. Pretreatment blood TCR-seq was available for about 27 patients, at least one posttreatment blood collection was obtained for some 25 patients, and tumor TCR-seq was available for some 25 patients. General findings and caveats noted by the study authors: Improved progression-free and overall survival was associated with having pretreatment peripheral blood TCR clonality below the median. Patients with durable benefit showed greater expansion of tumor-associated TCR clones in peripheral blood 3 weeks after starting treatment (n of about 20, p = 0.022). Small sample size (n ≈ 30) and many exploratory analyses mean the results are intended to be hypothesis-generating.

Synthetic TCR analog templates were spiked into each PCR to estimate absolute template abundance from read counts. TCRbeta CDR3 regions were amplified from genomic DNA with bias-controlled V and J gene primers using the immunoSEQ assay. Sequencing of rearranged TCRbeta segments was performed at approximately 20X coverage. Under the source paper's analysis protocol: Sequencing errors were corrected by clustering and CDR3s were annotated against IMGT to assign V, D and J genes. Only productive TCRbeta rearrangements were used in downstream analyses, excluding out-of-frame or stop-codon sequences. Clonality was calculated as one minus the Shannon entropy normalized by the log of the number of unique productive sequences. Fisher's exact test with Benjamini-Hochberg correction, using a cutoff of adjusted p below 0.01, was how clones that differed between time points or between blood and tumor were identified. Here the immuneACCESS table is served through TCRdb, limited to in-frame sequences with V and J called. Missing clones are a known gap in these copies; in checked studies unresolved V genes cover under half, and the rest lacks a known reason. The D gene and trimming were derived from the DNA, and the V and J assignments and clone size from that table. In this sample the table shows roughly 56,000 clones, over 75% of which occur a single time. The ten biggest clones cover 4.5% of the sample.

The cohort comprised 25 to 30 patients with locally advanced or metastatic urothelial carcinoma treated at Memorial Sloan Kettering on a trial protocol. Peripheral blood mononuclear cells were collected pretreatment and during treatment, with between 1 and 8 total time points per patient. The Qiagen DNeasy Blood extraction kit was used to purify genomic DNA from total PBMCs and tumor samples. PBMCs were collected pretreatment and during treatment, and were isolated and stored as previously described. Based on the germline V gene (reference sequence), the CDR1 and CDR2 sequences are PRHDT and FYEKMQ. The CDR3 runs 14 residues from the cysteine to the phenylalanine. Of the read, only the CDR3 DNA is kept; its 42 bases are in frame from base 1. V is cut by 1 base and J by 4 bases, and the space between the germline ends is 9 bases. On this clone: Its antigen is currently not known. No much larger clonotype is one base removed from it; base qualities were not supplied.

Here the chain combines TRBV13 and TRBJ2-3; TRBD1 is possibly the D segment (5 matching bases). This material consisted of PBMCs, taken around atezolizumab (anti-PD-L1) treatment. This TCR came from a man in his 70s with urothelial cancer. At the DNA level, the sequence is TGTGCCAGCAGCTTAGAGGGGTTCGCAGATACGCAGTATTTT. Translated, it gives CASSLEGFADTQYF. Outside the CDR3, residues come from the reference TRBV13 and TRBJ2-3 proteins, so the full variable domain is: AAGVIQSPRHLIKEKRETATLKCYPIPRHDTVYWYQQGPGQDPQFLISFYEKMQSDKGSIPDRFSAQQFSDYHSELNMSSLELGDSALYFCASSLEGFADTQYFGPGTRLTVL.